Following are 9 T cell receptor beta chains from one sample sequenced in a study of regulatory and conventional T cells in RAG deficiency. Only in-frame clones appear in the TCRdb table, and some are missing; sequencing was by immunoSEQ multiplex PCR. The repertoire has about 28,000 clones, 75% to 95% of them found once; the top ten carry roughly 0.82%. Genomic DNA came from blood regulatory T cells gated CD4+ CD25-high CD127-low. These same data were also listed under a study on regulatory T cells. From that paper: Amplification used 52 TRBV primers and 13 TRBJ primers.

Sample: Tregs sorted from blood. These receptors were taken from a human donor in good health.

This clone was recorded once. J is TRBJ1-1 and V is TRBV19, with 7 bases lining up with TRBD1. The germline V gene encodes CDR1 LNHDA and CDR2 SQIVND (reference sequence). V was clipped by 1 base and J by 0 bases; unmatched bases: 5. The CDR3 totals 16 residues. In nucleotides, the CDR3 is TGTGCCAGTAGTATAGGGGGGGACAGAATGAACACTGAAGCTTTCTTT. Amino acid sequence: CASSIGGDRMNTEAFF.

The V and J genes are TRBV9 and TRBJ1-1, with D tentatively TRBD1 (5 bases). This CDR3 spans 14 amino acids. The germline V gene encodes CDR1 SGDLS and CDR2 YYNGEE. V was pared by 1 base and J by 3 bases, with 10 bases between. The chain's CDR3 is CASSVRGGDTEAFF. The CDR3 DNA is TGTGCCAGCAGCGTAAGGGGAGGGGACACTGAAGCTTTCTTT.

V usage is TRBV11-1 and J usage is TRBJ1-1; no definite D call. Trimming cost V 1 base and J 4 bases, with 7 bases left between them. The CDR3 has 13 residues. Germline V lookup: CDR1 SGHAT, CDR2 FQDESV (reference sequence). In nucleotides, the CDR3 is TGTGCCAGCAGCTTAGTGAGCGTCACTGAAGCTTTCTTT. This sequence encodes CASSLVSVTEAFF.

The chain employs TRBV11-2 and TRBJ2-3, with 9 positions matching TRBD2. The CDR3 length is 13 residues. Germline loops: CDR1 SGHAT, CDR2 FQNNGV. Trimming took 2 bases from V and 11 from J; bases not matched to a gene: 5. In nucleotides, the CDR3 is TGTGCCAGCAGCTTATATGGGCGGGAGGGGCAGTATTTT. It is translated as CASSLYGREGQYF.

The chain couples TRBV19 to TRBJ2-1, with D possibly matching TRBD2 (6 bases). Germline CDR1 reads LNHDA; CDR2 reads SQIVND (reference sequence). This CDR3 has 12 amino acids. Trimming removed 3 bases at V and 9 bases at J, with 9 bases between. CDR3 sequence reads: CASSILRGEQFF. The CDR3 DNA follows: TGTGCCAGTAGTATTTTGCGGGGTGAGCAGTTCTTC. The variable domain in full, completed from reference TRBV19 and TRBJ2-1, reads DGGITQSPKYLFRKEGQNVTLSCEQNLNHDAMYWYRQDPGQGLRLIYYSQIVNDFQKGDIAEGYSVSREKKESFPLTVTSAQKNPTAFYLCASSILRGEQFFGPGTRLTVL.

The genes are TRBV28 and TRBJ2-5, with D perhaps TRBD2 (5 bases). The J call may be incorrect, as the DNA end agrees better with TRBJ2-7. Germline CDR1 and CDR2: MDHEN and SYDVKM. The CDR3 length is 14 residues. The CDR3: CAVGSIGSSYEQYF. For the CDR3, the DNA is TGTGCCGTGGGCTCTATAGGGAGCTCCTACGAGCAGTACTTC.

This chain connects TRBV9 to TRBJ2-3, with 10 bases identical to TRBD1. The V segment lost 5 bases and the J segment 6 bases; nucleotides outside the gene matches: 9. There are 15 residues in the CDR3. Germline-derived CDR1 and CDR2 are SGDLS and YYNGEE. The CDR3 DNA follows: TGTGCCAGCAGTCCCCATGGACAGGGGGTGGATACGCAGTATTTT. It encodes CASSPHGQGVDTQYF.

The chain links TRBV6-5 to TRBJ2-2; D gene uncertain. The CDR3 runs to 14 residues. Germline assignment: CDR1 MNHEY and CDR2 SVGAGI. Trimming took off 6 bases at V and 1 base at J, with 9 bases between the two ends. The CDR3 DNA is TGTGCCAGCAGGACCGGCGAGAACACCGGGGAGCTGTTTTTT. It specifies CASRTGENTGELFF.

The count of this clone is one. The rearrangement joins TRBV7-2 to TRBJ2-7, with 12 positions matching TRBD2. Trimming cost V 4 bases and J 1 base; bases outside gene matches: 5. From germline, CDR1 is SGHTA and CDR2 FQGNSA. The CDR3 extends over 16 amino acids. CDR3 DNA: TGTGCCAGCAGCTCTGATCTAGCGGGGGGGTCCTACGAGCAGTACTTC. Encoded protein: CASSSDLAGGSYEQYF.